This T cell receptor (beta chain) derives from a study of T-cell reconstitution after alpha-beta-depleted transplantation in children. Preparing the TCRbeta library involved the use of unique molecular identifiers. TCRdb used MiXCR to reprocess the PCR reads, holding one entry per CDR3 protein. The sample yields approximately 300,000 distinct CDR3 sequences, roughly a tenth seen once. Study-level findings and limits: Newly produced T cells mostly provided counts and TCRbeta diversity after one year, as hyperexpanded clones declined. Some patients showed high day-60 TCRbeta diversity, which derived from surviving recipient T cells and thymic progenitors. About two months after transplant, alpha-beta T cells reportedly came from several hundred expanded graft clones.

The CDR3 covers 16 residues. V dropped 6 bases and J dropped 2; count of bases not matched to a gene: 11. Germline-derived CDR1 and CDR2 are LGHNA and YSLEER. This clonotype showed up many times. Its antigen is unidentified. The V call is TRBV4-3, the J call TRBJ2-7, with TRBD2 identical over 9 bases. The sequence came from a boy younger than two with acute myeloid leukemia, due to receive a stem cell transplant. Source: PBMCs, taken before TCRalphabeta/CD19-depleted stem cell transplant. This chain's CDR3 is CASSRRFSGSAYEQYF. Written as DNA, the CDR3 is TGCGCCAGCAGTCGCAGGTTTAGCGGGAGTGCCTACGAGCAGTACTTC.